This T cell receptor beta chain was captured in a study of shared clonotypes between healthy human individuals. CD45RO-negative, CCR7-selected cells formed the naive CD8 fraction, which excluded terminally differentiated effector memory CD45RA+ cells. Nashville, Tennessee was home to all donors, who were Caucasian adults. The germline CDR1 and CDR2 sequences are LNHNV and YYDKDF (reference sequence). V lost 5 bases and J lost 8, with 22 bases in between. This CDR3 region has 15 residues. Assay execution proceeded at the deep level. Authors' processing steps: From ImmunoSEQ came sequences covering only the junction and carrying no quality scores, so filtering differed. The data were produced by immunoSEQ multiplex PCR, yet TCRdb's version contains in-frame clones alone and is incomplete. The V and J calls and clone size are taken from that table; D and trimming were inferred from the DNA. Of about 2.1 million clones in the sample, about 93% were seen once.

The sample comprised naive CD8+ T cells from PBMCs. The TCR sequence derives from a man aged 18-30 years in good health. Some clones in this sample may be carry-over from other donors' samples. The rearrangement links TRBV15 to TRBJ2-7; TRBD2 is a possible D gene (6 bases). CDR3 sequence (DNA): TGTGCCACCAGCGCGGAGGGGCAGGTACCCCTCAAGCAGTACTTC. Protein: CATSAEGQVPLKQYF.